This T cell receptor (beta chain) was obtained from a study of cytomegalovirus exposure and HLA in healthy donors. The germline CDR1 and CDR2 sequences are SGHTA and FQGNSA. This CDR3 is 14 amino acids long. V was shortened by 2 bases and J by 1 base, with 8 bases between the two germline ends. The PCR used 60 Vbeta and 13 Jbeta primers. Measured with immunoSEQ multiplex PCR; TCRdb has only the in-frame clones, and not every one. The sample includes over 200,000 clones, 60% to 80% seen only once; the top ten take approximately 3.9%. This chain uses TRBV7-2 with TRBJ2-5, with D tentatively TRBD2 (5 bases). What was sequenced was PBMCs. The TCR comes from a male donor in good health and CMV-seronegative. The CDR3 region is CASSLNSGQETQYF. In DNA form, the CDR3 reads TGTGCCAGCAGCTTAAACAGCGGCCAAGAGACCCAGTACTTC.